Each of the 18 T cell receptor beta chains below was sequenced from the same sample in a study of CD8+ T cells in alopecia areata. The authors extracted RNA and reverse transcribed it into cDNA as the sequencing template. Clones were sequenced by immunoSEQ multiplex PCR, and TCRdb holds only the in-frame ones, with some missing. The sample offers about 270,000 clones and no singletons, the top ten holding 1.2%. CD4, CD8alpha, NKG2D, NKG2ACE and other markers were used to sort pooled cutaneous lymph node cells. The sample consisted of CD4+ T cells sorted from a lymph node. The receptor set was obtained from a C3H/HeJ mouse with alopecia areata. These mice share the MHC haplotype H2-k.

This clone was seen more than once but under ten times. Gene names refer to mouse genes. The read gets to within 4 residues of the CDR3 end, and the germline J gene fills in the rest. Other DNA sequences in this sample translate to the same CDR3. The rearrangement links TRBV13-2 to TRBJ2-3; 10 positions agree with TRBD2. Germline V CDR1 and CDR2: NNHNN, SYGAGS (reference sequence). Trimming took 3 bases from V and 1 from J; bases not matched to a gene: 2. The CDR3 is 15 amino acids. This CDR3 is CASGGLGGRAETLYF. Incomplete CDR3 DNA: TGTGCCAGCGGTGGGCTGGGGGGGCGTGCAGAA.

In its sample, this clone was seen a few times. Gene names refer to mouse genes. The read is 4 residues too short to cover the CDR3 end, so that end is filled in from the germline J gene. J is TRBJ2-1 and V is TRBV13-3; a weak D match, TRBD1 (6 bases). Trimming left V 1 base short and J 0 bases short, with 8 bases between. This CDR3 has 15 residues. Germline CDR1 is NNHDY and CDR2 is SYVADS. Partial CDR3 DNA: TGTGCCAGCAGTGATCGGGACATTAACTATGCT. Translation: CASSDRDINYA. The whole CDR3 protein is CASSDRDINYAEQFF.

This clone came up a few times. This may stem from a read error, because a much larger clone lies one nucleotide away. Gene names refer to mouse genes. The read halts 4 residues ahead of the CDR3 end, with the missing end drawn from the germline J gene. The chain couples TRBV13-3 to TRBJ2-1; TRBD1 might be the D (6 bases). CDR1 is NNHDY and CDR2 is SYVADS in the germline V gene. This CDR3 spans 14 amino acids. Trimming removed 4 bases from V and 1 base from J, with 9 bases in between. The CDR3 loop is CASSPGTNYAEQFF. Partial CDR3 DNA: TGTGCCAGCAGTCCCGGGACAAACTATGCT.

Points on this clone: Gene labels here are mouse ones. The read finishes 4 residues shy of the CDR3 end, and the germline J gene is used to complete it. This sequence joins TRBV13-2 and TRBJ2-3; weak D call: TRBD2 (6 bases). The V end lost 2 bases, the J end lost 1 base, and 8 bases lay between the germline ends. There are 14 residues in the CDR3. Germline CDR1 and CDR2: NNHNN and SYGAGS (reference sequence). The CDR3 spells CASGEPGGAETLYF. CDR3 DNA, as far as it was read: TGTGCCAGCGGTGAGCCTGGGGGTGCAGAA.

This clone was detected a few times. Genes here carry mouse names. The missing CDR3 end, 4 residues past where the read stops, is filled in from the germline J gene. V is TRBV31 and J is TRBJ1-2, with 7 bases that match TRBD1. Germline values: CDR1 GKSSPN, CDR2 SITVG. V gave up 2 bases and J gave up 3 bases; unmatched junction bases: 3. CDR3 length: 13 residues. CDR3 DNA, as far as it was read: TGTGCCTGGAGTTGGGACAGAGACTCC. It encodes CAWSWDRDS. The CDR3, in full, reads CAWSWDRDSDYTF.

This clone appeared a few times. The genes are named according to mouse. With the read ending 4 residues before the CDR3 end, the germline J gene is used to fill in that end. The rearrangement links TRBV4 to TRBJ1-2; D gene uncertain. The CDR3 has 12 amino acids. The ends were cut back, 5 bases at V and 1 base at J, with 5 bases in the middle. The germline V gene encodes CDR1 LGHDT and CDR2 YNNKQL (reference sequence). CDR3 DNA, as far as it was read: TGTGCCAGCAGCAACAGAAACTCC. Encoded protein: CASSNRNS. The CDR3 as a whole reads CASSNRNSDYTF. The complete variable domain, with remaining parts taken from reference TRBV4 and TRBJ1-2, reads ETAVFQTPNYHVTQVGNEVSFNCKQTLGHDTMYWYKQDSKKLLKIMFSYNNKQLIVNETVPRRFSPQSSDKAHLNLRIKSVEPEDSAVYLCASSNRNSDYTFGSGTRLLVI.

A remark on this clone: Gene names refer to mouse genes. The read comes to an end 3 residues before the CDR3 does, leaving the germline J gene to fill in the end. The chain carries TRBV4 and TRBJ1-6, with 8 bases identical to TRBD1. TRBJ1-6 is an ORF, with its function uncertain. Trimming took 5 bases from V and 6 from J; bases not matched to a gene: 9. CDR1 is LGHDT and CDR2 is YNNKQL in the germline V gene (reference sequence). This CDR3 has 16 residues. The CDR3 bases that were read are TGTGCCAGCAGCACACGACAGGGGATGGGTAATTCGCCC. Its protein is CASSTRQGMGNSP. The complete CDR3 sequence is CASSTRQGMGNSPLYF.

This clone has more than one count but fewer than ten. Any gene name here is a mouse gene name. The CDR3 end lies 4 residues beyond the end of the read and is filled in from the germline J gene. This chain uses TRBV5 with TRBJ2-3; TRBD1 matches 7 bases. CDR3 size: 15 residues. Per germline, CDR1 LGHNA and CDR2 YNLKQL (reference sequence). V dropped 4 bases and J dropped 0; count of bases not matched to a gene: 4. The CDR3 bases that were read are TGTGCCAGCAGCCCCGGGACAGTTAGTGCAGAA. It is translated as CASSPGTVSAE. The full CDR3 protein reads CASSPGTVSAETLYF.

This clone was counted a few times. Gene labels here are mouse ones. The read finishes 3 residues shy of the CDR3 end, and the germline J gene is used to complete it. The sample has other DNA sequences that encode this CDR3 too. The chain employs TRBV19 and TRBJ1-6; no firm D call. TRBJ1-6 carries the ORF label, with uncertain function. V was cut by 2 bases and J by 0 bases, with 6 bases left in between. The CDR3 has 15 amino acids. CDR1 is FNHDT and CDR2 is SITEND in the germline V gene (reference sequence). The CDR3 loop is CASSIQDSYNSPLYF. The CDR3 bases that were read are TGTGCCAGCAGTATCCAGGATTCCTATAATTCGCCC.

In its sample, this clone was seen a few times. Gene names are the mouse ones. Coverage ceases 4 residues before the CDR3 finishes, and the germline J gene fills in the end. The sample carries other DNA sequences with the same CDR3. The J gene is TRBJ2-7, the V gene TRBV19; tentatively, D is TRBD2 (7 bases). Germline V CDR1 and CDR2: FNHDT, SITEND (reference sequence). This CDR3 comprises 13 residues. The DNA read from the CDR3 is TGTGCCAGCAGTATACTGGGGGCTTAT. As protein: CASSILGAY. The whole CDR3 region reads CASSILGAYEQYF.

Concerning this clone itself: Mouse gene names apply. The DNA ends 4 residues before the CDR3 does, and the rest of the CDR3 is filled in from the germline J gene. This sequence joins TRBV1 and TRBJ1-1; D unresolved. V lost 0 bases and J lost 0, with 5 bases in between. The CDR3 is 14 amino acids. The germline V gene encodes CDR1 NSQYPW and CDR2 LRSPGD (reference sequence). CDR3 amino acids: CTCSADGANTEVFF. Incomplete CDR3 DNA: TGCACCTGCAGTGCAGATGGGGCAAACACA.

This clone was counted only a few times. Gene and germline names: mouse. The CDR3 extends 4 residues past the end of the read, so its final part is completed from the germline J gene. The J gene is TRBJ2-7, the V gene TRBV29; 11 bases line up with TRBD2. This CDR3 has 12 residues. From germline, CDR1 is MSHET and CDR2 SYDVDS. The CDR3 loop reads CASKDWGDEQYF. CDR3 DNA (partial): TGTGCTAGCAAGGACTGGGGGGAT. The full variable domain, rest sourced from reference TRBV29 and TRBJ2-7, is DMKVTQMPRYLIKRMGENVLLECGQDMSHETMYWYRQDPGLGLQLIYISYDVDSNSEGDIPKGYRVSRKKREHFSLILDSAKTNQTSVYFCASKDWGDEQYFGPGTRLTVL.

Worth noting for this clone: The germline and genes are mouse ones. Sequencing ends 4 residues short of the CDR3 end; the germline J gene provides the rest. This sample includes further DNA sequences coding for the same CDR3. V is TRBV1 and J is TRBJ2-1, with 8 positions matching TRBD1. Per germline, CDR1 NSQYPW and CDR2 LRSPGD (reference sequence). V lost 3 bases and J lost 2; bases outside the gene matches: 3. This CDR3 contains 15 residues. The CDR3 reads CTCSAHRGDYAEQFF. The covered CDR3 bases are TGCACCTGCAGTGCCCACAGGGGGGACTATGCT. The whole variable domain, filled in from reference TRBV1 and TRBJ2-1, reads VTLLEQNPRWRLVPRGQAVNLRCILKNSQYPWMSWYQQDLQKQLQWLFTLRSPGDKEVKSLPGADYLATRVTDTELRLQVANMSQGRTLYCTCSAHRGDYAEQFFGPGTRLTVL.

As for this clone: Genes and germline are mouse. The read stops 4 residues short of the end of the CDR3; the missing end is completed from the germline J gene. The V gene is TRBV13-2, the J gene TRBJ2-2; maybe TRBD1 (6 bases). The CDR3 totals 15 residues. Germline V gene data show CDR1 as NNHNN and CDR2 as SYGAGS (reference sequence). The germline V and J ends were trimmed by 0 bases and 3 bases, with 9 bases remaining between them. The CDR3 reads CASGDGRGDTGQLYF. The covered CDR3 bases are TGTGCCAGCGGTGATGGCAGGGGTGACACCGGG.

Points on this clone: Mouse gene names apply. The observed sequence ends 4 residues before the CDR3 terminus, with the missing tail filled in from the germline J gene. J is TRBJ1-2 and V is TRBV1; 10 bases are shared with TRBD1. Germline V CDR1 and CDR2: NSQYPW, LRSPGD (reference sequence). V shed 3 bases, J shed 0 bases, and the junction held 4 bases outside the gene matches. This CDR3 contains 16 residues. The part of the CDR3 DNA that was read is TGCACCTGCAGTGCGACAGGGGGCGCCGCAAACTCC. It codes for CTCSATGGAANS. The CDR3 reads in full as CTCSATGGAANSDYTF. Looking up the rest from reference TRBV1 and TRBJ1-2 gives the full variable domain: VTLLEQNPRWRLVPRGQAVNLRCILKNSQYPWMSWYQQDLQKQLQWLFTLRSPGDKEVKSLPGADYLATRVTDTELRLQVANMSQGRTLYCTCSATGGAANSDYTFGSGTRLLVI.

With respect to this clone: With a much larger clone just one base away, this may be a read error. Mouse gene names apply. The read terminates 4 residues ahead of where the CDR3 ends, so the germline J gene completes it. Distinct nucleotide sequences in the sample also encode this CDR3. The gene calls are TRBV4 and TRBJ2-1; 10 bases map to TRBD2. Germline lookup yields CDR1 LGHDT and CDR2 YNNKQL (reference sequence). This CDR3 is 15 amino acids long. V lost 5 bases to trimming and J lost 1 base; unmatched junction nucleotides: 2. The sequenced part of the CDR3 DNA is TGTGCCAGCAGCCTGACTGGGGGGAACTATGCT. It encodes CASSLTGGNYA. The full CDR3 reads CASSLTGGNYAEQFF.

This clone turned up a few times. Here the gene names and germline are mouse. The CDR3 end is not reached by the read, which stops 4 residues before it; the germline J gene fills it in. The chain uses TRBV13-1 and TRBJ1-1; 8 bases align to TRBD1. This CDR3 contains 13 residues. CDR1 is NSHNY, CDR2 SYGAGN, per germline. CDR3 DNA (partial): TGTGCCAGCAGTGATCTCAGGGGGCGA. Protein: CASSDLRGR. The CDR3 reads in full as CASSDLRGREVFF.

For this clone: Each gene name is a mouse one. The sequenced CDR3 bases are TGTGCCAGCGGTGAGCAGAGTCAAAAC. The encoded protein is CASGEQSQN. The CDR3 in its entirety is CASGEQSQNTLYF. The chain carries TRBV13-2 and TRBJ2-4; D uncertain. The read terminates 4 residues ahead of where the CDR3 ends, so the germline J gene completes it. CDR3 length: 13 residues. V lost 2 bases to trimming and J lost 0 bases, with 4 bases between them. CDR1 is NNHNN and CDR2 is SYGAGS in the germline V gene (reference sequence).